Following are 25 T cell receptor beta chains from one sample sequenced in a study of blood T cell repertoires in COVID-19. Sequenced by immunoSEQ multiplex PCR; TCRdb stores in-frame clones only, minus some. The sample contains about 180,000 clones, about 88% of which appear only once. The sample comprised PBMCs or T cells enriched from blood (not recorded which). Receptor source: a human donor with acute COVID-19. The donor label of this sample is uncertain.

As regards this clone: The identical CDR3 is also encoded by other nucleotide sequences in the sample. The chain employs TRBV11-1 and TRBJ2-3; D might be TRBD1 (5 bases). CDR3 length: 14 residues. Trimming removed 1 base at V and 1 base at J, with 6 bases between. Germline V gene data show CDR1 as SGHAT and CDR2 as FQDESV (reference sequence). CDR3: CASSLVRGTDTQYF. CDR3 DNA sequence: TGTGCCAGCAGCTTAGTCAGGGGCACAGATACGCAGTATTTT.

V and J are TRBV11-2 and TRBJ2-1; 8 bases line up with TRBD1. The CDR3 extends over 13 amino acids. Germline CDR1 reads SGHAT; CDR2 reads FQNNGV. The J segment lost 6 bases and the V segment lost 8 bases, leaving 6 bases of the junction unmatched. This chain's CDR3 is CASAGQGGNEQFF. CDR3 nucleotide sequence: TGTGCCAGCGCCGGACAGGGTGGCAATGAGCAGTTCTTC.

The chain couples TRBV18 to TRBJ2-2; the D gene is possibly TRBD1 (6 bases). The V and J ends lost 3 bases and 4 bases respectively, with 15 bases between them. The CDR3 extends over 16 amino acids. CDR1 KGHSH and CDR2 LQKENI come from the germline V gene. Written as DNA, the CDR3 is TGTGCCAGCTCACCTCCTGTCCAGGGGCCCACCGGGGAGCTGTTTTTT. It codes for CASSPPVQGPTGELFF.

In its sample, this clone ranks as medium-sized (0.01 to 0.1%). This sequence joins TRBV5-6 and TRBJ1-2; D is ambiguous. Per the germline V gene, CDR1 is SGHDT and CDR2 is YYEEEE. The CDR3 length is 14 residues. V lost 1 base, J lost 7 bases, and 14 bases lay in between. The CDR3 spells CASSLNQAFSGYTF. In nucleotides, the CDR3 is TGTGCCAGCAGCTTGAATCAGGCCTTTAGTGGCTACACCTTC.

This chain connects TRBV3-1 (or the pseudogene TRBV3-2) to TRBJ2-3, with 7 positions matching TRBD2. The germline V gene has CDR1 LGHDT and CDR2 YNNKEL (reference sequence). The CDR3 runs to 15 residues. J gave up 6 bases and V 1 base, and 7 bases lay outside the gene matches. CDR3 sequence (DNA): TGTGCCAGCAGCCAAGTTCGCCTAGCGGCGGATACGCAGTATTTT. This encodes CASSQVRLAADTQYF.

V and J are TRBV7-3 and TRBJ2-7; TRBD2 matches at 9 bases. The CDR3 spans 15 residues. Germline CDR1 and CDR2: SGHTA and FQGTGA. With V trimmed by 3 bases and J by 3 bases, 6 bases remained unmatched. CDR3 protein: CASSFGLAGIYEQYF. CDR3 nucleotides: TGTGCCAGCAGCTTTGGCCTAGCGGGGATCTACGAGCAGTACTTC.

This CDR3 reads CASSFGPEKLFF. CDR3 sequence (DNA): TGTGCCAGCAGCTTTGGGCCTGAAAAACTGTTTTTT. This chain joins TRBV5-6 and TRBJ1-4; D not certain. V was trimmed by 2 bases and J by 7 bases, leaving 6 bases between them. The CDR3 is 12 residues long. CDR1 and CDR2 (germline): SGHDT, YYEEEE.

The chain employs TRBV5-4 and TRBJ2-3; the match to TRBD2 covers 7 bases. The CDR3 extends over 15 amino acids. Trimming removed 1 base from V and 2 bases from J; junction bases left unmatched: 4. Germline CDR1 and CDR2: SGHNT and YYREEE (reference sequence). CDR3 nucleotides: TGTGCCAGCAGCTTGAAGGCGGGGGTCACAGATACGCAGTATTTT. It is translated as CASSLKAGVTDTQYF.

V and J are TRBV7-3 and TRBJ2-5; D is perhaps TRBD1 (5 bases). Trimming stripped 0 bases from V and 5 bases from J, with 7 bases between. The CDR3 consists of 13 residues. Germline V gene sequence: CDR1 SGHTA, CDR2 FQGTGA. CDR3: CASSLTRVETQYF. CDR3 nucleotides: TGTGCCAGCAGCTTAACCAGGGTTGAGACCCAGTACTTC.

The V and J genes are TRBV19 and TRBJ1-1, with TRBD1 identical over 10 bases. After removal of 5 bases from V and 6 bases from J, the junction contained 9 bases not matched to a gene. Germline CDR1 LNHDA, CDR2 SQIVND (reference sequence). The CDR3 covers 15 residues. In nucleotides, the CDR3 is TGTGCCAGTAGTTCTTCCGGGACAGGGGTAGCTGAAGCTTTCTTT. Translated: CASSSSGTGVAEAFF.

This sequence joins TRBV19 and TRBJ1-1, with D possibly TRBD1 on 5 matching bases. The V and J ends lost 1 base and 0 bases respectively, with 21 bases between them. The CDR3 length is 19 residues. Per the germline V gene, CDR1 is LNHDA and CDR2 is SQIVND (reference sequence). The CDR3: CASSIGLVSEGTMNTEAFF. In nucleotides, the CDR3 is TGTGCCAGTAGTATAGGCCTAGTTAGCGAGGGGACTATGAACACTGAAGCTTTCTTT. The variable domain in full, completed from reference TRBV19 and TRBJ1-1, reads DGGITQSPKYLFRKEGQNVTLSCEQNLNHDAMYWYRQDPGQGLRLIYYSQIVNDFQKGDIAEGYSVSREKKESFPLTVTSAQKNPTAFYLCASSIGLVSEGTMNTEAFFGQGTRLTVV.

The chain couples TRBV7-9 to TRBJ1-4; a weak D match, TRBD1 (5 bases). The CDR3 sequence is 16 residues long. V was trimmed by 5 bases and J by 2 bases, leaving 15 bases between them. Germline CDR1 is SEHNR and CDR2 is FQNEAQ (reference sequence). CDR3 DNA sequence: TGTGCCAGCAGCCAAGCCCCGGGGGAGACTAATGAAAAACTGTTTTTT. Translated: CASSQAPGETNEKLFF. Together with reference TRBV7-9 and TRBJ1-4, the CDR3 gives the full variable domain: DTGVSQNPRHKITKRGQNVTFRCDPISEHNRLYWYRQTLGQGPEFLTYFQNEAQLEKSRLLSDRFSAERPKGSFSTLEIQRTEQGDSAMYLCASSQAPGETNEKLFFGSGTQLSVL.

This chain joins TRBV3-1 (or the pseudogene TRBV3-2) and TRBJ1-2; 8 bases line up with TRBD1. Germline CDR1 and CDR2: LGHDT and YNNKEL (reference sequence). This CDR3 spans 15 amino acids. The V segment lost 3 bases and the J segment 5 bases; nucleotides outside the gene matches: 8. This CDR3 is CASSHNRGGVYGYTF. The CDR3 DNA reads as TGTGCCAGCAGCCATAACAGGGGGGGAGTTTATGGCTACACCTTC.

V usage is TRBV5-1 and J usage is TRBJ2-1, with TRBD1 identical over 9 bases. CDR1 is SGHRS, CDR2 YFSETQ, per germline. V lost 4 bases to trimming and J lost 5 bases; unmatched junction nucleotides: 10. The CDR3 has 16 amino acids. The CDR3 reads CASSVLPGQGNNEQFF. In DNA, the CDR3 is TGCGCCAGCAGCGTACTACCGGGACAGGGAAACAATGAGCAGTTCTTC.

The chain recombines TRBV4-1 with TRBJ1-1; perhaps TRBD1 as D (5 bases). The CDR3 extends over 15 amino acids. The V end lost 0 bases, the J end lost 6 bases, and 14 bases lay between the germline ends. Per the germline V gene, CDR1 is MGHRA and CDR2 is YSYEKL. CDR3 sequence: CASSQEGGKDAEAFF. DNA of the CDR3: TGCGCCAGCAGCCAAGAGGGGGGAAAAGATGCTGAAGCTTTCTTT.

The chain joins TRBV2 to TRBJ1-2; TRBD1 agrees at 10 bases. The V gene end was trimmed by 4 bases and the J gene end by 6 bases; junction bases not matched to a gene: 5. Germline V CDR1 and CDR2: SNHLY, FYNNEI. The CDR3 is 14 residues long. CDR3 in DNA: TGTGCCAGCAGTGCAGACAGGGGGCACGATGGCTACACCTTC. Translation: CASSADRGHDGYTF.

This clone was found once. This chain connects TRBV7-8 to TRBJ1-3; TRBD1 aligns across 8 bases. This CDR3 is built from 15 residues. Trimming took 5 bases from V and 5 from J; bases not matched to a gene: 8. CDR1 SGHVS and CDR2 FQNEAQ come from the germline V gene. For the CDR3, the DNA is TGTGCCAGCAGCCGAGACAGGGGACCAAGAAACACCATATATTTT. Encoded protein: CASSRDRGPRNTIYF.

The gene calls are TRBV18 and TRBJ2-1; 14 positions match TRBD2. The CDR3 runs 17 residues. Germline CDR1 is KGHSH and CDR2 is LQKENI. J lost 5 bases, V lost 3 bases, and 6 bases had no gene match. The chain's CDR3 is CASSPTSGGVFDNEQFF. DNA of the CDR3: TGTGCCAGCTCACCGACTAGCGGGGGGGTGTTCGACAATGAGCAGTTCTTC.

This chain joins TRBV6-5 and TRBJ1-2, with TRBD1 as a possible D gene (5 bases). The CDR3 runs to 14 residues. V was pared by 0 bases and J by 2 bases, with 7 bases between. Germline CDR1 reads MNHEY; CDR2 reads SVGAGI. This chain's CDR3 is CASSYSDTNYGYTF. The CDR3 DNA reads as TGTGCCAGCAGTTACTCGGACACAAACTATGGCTACACCTTC.

This chain uses TRBV14 with TRBJ1-1, with 7 bases aligning to TRBD1. V dropped 2 bases and J dropped 10; count of bases not matched to a gene: 7. This CDR3 contains 13 residues. Germline V lookup: CDR1 SGHDN, CDR2 FVKESK. This CDR3 reads CASSQRGPERAFF. CDR3 bases: TGTGCCAGCAGCCAAAGGGGGCCGGAGAGAGCTTTCTTT.

The chain couples TRBV5-5 to TRBJ1-5; D possibly corresponds to TRBD1 (5 bases). The CDR3 spans 13 residues. Germline V gene sequence: CDR1 SGHKS, CDR2 YYEKEE (reference sequence). V lost 3 bases to trimming and J lost 11 bases, with 15 bases between them. The CDR3 protein is CASSSQQDATQHF. CDR3 bases: TGTGCCAGCAGCTCACAACAGGACGCGACCCAGCATTTT.

The chain carries TRBV30 and TRBJ1-6; maybe TRBD1 (6 bases). The CDR3 spans 15 residues. Per the germline V gene, CDR1 is GTSNPN and CDR2 is SVGIG (reference sequence). V was trimmed by 3 bases and J by 0 bases, leaving 9 bases between them. DNA of the CDR3: TGTGCCTGGAGAACAGGGAGCTCCTATAATTCACCCCTCCACTTT. Amino acids: CAWRTGSSYNSPLHF.

This clone occurred a few times. This chain connects TRBV4-1 to TRBJ1-1; D may be TRBD1 (5 bases). The CDR3 is made up of 14 amino acids. Germline V gene sequence: CDR1 MGHRA, CDR2 YSYEKL. The ends were cut back, 3 bases at V and 1 base at J, with 9 bases in the middle. The CDR3 bases are TGCGCCAGCAGCCAGCAGGGTGGGAACACTGAAGCTTTCTTT. Its translation: CASSQQGGNTEAFF.

The chain carries TRBV27 and TRBJ1-5; TRBD1 matches at 8 bases. J was trimmed by 2 bases and V by 5 bases; bases with no gene match: 5. The length of the CDR3 is 15 residues. Germline assignment: CDR1 MNHEY and CDR2 SMNVEV (reference sequence). The CDR3 DNA sequence: TGTGCCAGCAGTAAAGACAGGGGTGGCAATCAGCCCCAGCATTTT. Its translation is CASSKDRGGNQPQHF.

The chain employs TRBV5-5 and TRBJ1-5; D gene ambiguous. The CDR3 has 13 amino acids. The V gene lost 4 bases and the J gene lost 4 bases, with 9 bases spanning the gap. CDR1 and CDR2 (germline): SGHKS, YYEKEE (reference sequence). The CDR3 spells CASSVDGNQPQHF. CDR3 nucleotides: TGTGCCAGCAGCGTGGACGGGAATCAGCCCCAGCATTTT.